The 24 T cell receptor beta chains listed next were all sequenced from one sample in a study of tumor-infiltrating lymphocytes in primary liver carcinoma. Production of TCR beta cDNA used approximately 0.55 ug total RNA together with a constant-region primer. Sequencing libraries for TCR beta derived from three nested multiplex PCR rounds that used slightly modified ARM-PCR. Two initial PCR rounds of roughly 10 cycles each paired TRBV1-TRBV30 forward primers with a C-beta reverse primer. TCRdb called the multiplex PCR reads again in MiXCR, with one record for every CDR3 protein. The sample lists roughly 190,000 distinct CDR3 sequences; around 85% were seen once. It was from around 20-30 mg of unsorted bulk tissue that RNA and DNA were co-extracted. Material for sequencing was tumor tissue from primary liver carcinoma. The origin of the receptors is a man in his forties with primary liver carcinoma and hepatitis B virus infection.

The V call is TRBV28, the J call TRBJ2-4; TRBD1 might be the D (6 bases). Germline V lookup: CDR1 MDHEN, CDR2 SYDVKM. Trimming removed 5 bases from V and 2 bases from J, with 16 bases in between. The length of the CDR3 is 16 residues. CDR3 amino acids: CASSQSDSISKNIQYF. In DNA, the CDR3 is TGTGCCAGCAGTCAATCGGACAGTATATCCAAAAACATTCAGTACTTC. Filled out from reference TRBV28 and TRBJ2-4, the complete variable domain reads DVKVTQSSRYLVKRTGEKVFLECVQDMDHENMFWYRQDPGLGLRLIYFSYDVKMKEKGDIPEGYSVSREKKERFSLILESASTNQTSMYLCASSQSDSISKNIQYFGAGTRLSVL.

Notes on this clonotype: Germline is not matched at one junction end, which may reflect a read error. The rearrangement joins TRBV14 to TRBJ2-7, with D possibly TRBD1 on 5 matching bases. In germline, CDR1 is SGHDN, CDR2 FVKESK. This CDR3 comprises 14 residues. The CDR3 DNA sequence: TGTACCAGCAGCCATAGGGGTACAAGGGCCGAGCAGTACTTC. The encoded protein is CTSSHRGTRAEQYF. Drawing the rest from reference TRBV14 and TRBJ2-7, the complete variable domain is EAGVTQFPSHSVIEKGQTVTLRCDPISGHDNLYWYRRVMGKEIKFLLHFVKESKQDESGMPNNRFLAERTGGTYSTLKVQPAELEDSGVYFCTSSHRGTRAEQYFGPGTRLTVT.

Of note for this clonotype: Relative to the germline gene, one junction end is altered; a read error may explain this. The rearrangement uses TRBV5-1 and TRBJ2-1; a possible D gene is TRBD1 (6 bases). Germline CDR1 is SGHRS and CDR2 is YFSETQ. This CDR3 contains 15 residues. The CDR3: CASSLGTGPYNEQFF. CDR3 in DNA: TGCGCCAGTAGCTTGGGAACAGGGCCCTACAATGAGCAGTTCTTC.

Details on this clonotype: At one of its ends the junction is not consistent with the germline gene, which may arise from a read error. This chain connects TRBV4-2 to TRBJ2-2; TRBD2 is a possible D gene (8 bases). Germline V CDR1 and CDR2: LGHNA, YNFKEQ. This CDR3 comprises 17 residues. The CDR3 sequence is CASNQGGQAGDFWELFF. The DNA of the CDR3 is TGTGCCAGCAACCAAGGGGGCCAAGCGGGAGATTTCTGGGAGCTGTTTTTT.

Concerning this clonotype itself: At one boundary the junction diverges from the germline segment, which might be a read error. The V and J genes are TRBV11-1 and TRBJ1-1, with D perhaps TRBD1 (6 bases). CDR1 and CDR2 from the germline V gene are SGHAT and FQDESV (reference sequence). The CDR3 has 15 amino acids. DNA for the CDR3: TGTGCCAGTAGCTTAGCAGGGGCTAGGAACACTGAAGATTTCTTT. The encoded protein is CASSLAGARNTEDFF.

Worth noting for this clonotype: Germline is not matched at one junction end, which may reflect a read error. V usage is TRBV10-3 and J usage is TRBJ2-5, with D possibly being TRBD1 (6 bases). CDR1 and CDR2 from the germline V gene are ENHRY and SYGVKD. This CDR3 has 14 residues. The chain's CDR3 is CAFSEGQAGETQYF. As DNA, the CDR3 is TGTGCCTTCAGTGAAGGGCAGGCAGGGGAGACCCAATACTTC.

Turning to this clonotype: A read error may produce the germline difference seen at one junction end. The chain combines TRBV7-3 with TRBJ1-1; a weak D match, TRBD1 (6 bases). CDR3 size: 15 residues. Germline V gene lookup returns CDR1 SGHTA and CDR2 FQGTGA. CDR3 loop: CASSPCTGASTETFF. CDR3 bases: TGTGCCAGCAGCCCGTGTACGGGGGCGAGCACTGAAACTTTCTTT.

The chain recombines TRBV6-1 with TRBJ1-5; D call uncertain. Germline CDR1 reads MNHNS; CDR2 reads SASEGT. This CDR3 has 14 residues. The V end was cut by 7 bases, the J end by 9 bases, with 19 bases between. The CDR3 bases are TGTGCCAGCATTGAGGCCTGGGAAAAGGCGCCCCAGCATTTT. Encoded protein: CASIEAWEKAPQHF.

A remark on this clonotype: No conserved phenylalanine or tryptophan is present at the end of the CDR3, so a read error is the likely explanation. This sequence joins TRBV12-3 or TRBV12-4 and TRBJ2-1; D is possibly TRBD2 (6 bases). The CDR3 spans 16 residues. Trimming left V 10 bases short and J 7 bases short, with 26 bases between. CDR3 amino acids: CAIARRGGDLLNEQFI. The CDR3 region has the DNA TGTGCCATCGCCCGAAGGGGCGGGGATTTACTTAATGAGCAGTTCATC.

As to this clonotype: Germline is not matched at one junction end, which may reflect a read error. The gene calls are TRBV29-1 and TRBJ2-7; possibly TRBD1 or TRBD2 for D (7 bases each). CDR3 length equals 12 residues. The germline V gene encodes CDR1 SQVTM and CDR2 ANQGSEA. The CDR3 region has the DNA TGCAGCTCCAGGGGGGGGACCTACGAACAGTACTTC. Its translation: CSSRGGTYEQYF.

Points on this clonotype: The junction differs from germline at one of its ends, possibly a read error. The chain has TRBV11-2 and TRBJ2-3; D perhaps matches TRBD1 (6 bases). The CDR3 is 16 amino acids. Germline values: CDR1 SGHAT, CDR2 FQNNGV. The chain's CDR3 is CASSRRITGNIDAQYF. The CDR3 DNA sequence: TGTGCCAGCAGCAGAAGAATTACAGGGAACATAGATGCGCAGTATTTT.

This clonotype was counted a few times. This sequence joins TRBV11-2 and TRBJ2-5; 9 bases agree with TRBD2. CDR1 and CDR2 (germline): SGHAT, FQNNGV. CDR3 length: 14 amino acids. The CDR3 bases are TGTGACAACACCCGAGCGGGAGGACAAGAGACCCAGTACTTC. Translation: CDNTRAGGQETQYF.

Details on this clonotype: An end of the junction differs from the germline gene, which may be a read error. The CDR3 DNA reads as TGCGCCAGCATTGAGTTACAGGGAATAACTAGCACAGATACGCAGTATTTT. Its protein product is CASIELQGITSTDTQYF. The chain couples TRBV10-2 to TRBJ2-3; tentative D call: TRBD1 (6 bases). The CDR3 has 17 residues. Looked up from germline, CDR1 is WSHSY and CDR2 is SAAADI.

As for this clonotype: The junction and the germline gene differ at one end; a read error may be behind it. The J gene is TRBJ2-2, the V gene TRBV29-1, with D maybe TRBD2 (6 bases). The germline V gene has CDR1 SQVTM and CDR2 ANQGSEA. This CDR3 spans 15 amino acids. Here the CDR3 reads CSVGTIAANIGKLFF. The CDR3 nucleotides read TGCAGCGTTGGGACTATCGCGGCGAACATCGGGAAGCTGTTTTTT.

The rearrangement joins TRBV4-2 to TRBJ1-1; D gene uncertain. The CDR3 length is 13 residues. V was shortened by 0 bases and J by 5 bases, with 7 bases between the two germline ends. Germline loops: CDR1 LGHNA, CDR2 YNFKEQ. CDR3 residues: CASSQDRGTEAFF. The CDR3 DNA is TGTGCCAGCAGCCAAGATCGGGGTACTGAAGCTTTCTTT.

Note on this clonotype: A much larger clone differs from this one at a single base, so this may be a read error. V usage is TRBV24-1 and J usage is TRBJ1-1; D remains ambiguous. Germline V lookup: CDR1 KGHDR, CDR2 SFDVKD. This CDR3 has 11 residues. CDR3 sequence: CATSKRFEALF. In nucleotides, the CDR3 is TGTGCCACCAGTAAGCGGTTTGAAGCTTTATTT.

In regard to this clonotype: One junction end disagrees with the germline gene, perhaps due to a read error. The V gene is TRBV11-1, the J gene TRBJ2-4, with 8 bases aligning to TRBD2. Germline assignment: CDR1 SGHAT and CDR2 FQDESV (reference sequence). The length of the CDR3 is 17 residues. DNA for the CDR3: TGTGCCAACAGCTTTCCCTGGATTAGCGGGACCAAAAACATTCAGTGCTTC. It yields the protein CANSFPWISGTKNIQCF.

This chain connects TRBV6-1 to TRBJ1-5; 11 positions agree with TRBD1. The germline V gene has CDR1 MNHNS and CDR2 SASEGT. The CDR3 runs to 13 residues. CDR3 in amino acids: CASWTGGHQPQHF. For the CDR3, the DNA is TGTGCGAGTTGGACAGGGGGCCATCAGCCCCAGCATTTT.

The CDR3 DNA reads TGTGCCAGCAGCCAAGACGGGACTGGCAGGAACCCCCACAATGAGCAGTTCTTC. Its protein is CASSQDGTGRNPHNEQFF. This chain uses TRBV14 with TRBJ2-1; tentative D call: TRBD2 (6 bases). Trimming left V 0 bases short and J 5 bases short, with 20 bases between. The CDR3 spans 18 residues. CDR1 SGHDN and CDR2 FVKESK come from the germline V gene.

CDR3 DNA: TGTGCCAGCAGTTTGTCGACTAGCGGGCCTTCCTACAATGAGCAGTTCTTC. This translates into CASSLSTSGPSYNEQFF. The gene calls are TRBV28 and TRBJ2-1; TRBD2 matches 10 bases. With V trimmed by 3 bases and J by 1 base, 6 bases remained unmatched. In germline, CDR1 is MDHEN, CDR2 SYDVKM. The CDR3 consists of 17 residues. The full variable domain, with the rest looked up from reference TRBV28 and TRBJ2-1, is DVKVTQSSRYLVKRTGEKVFLECVQDMDHENMFWYRQDPGLGLRLIYFSYDVKMKEKGDIPEGYSVSREKKERFSLILESASTNQTSMYLCASSLSTSGPSYNEQFFGPGTRLTVL.

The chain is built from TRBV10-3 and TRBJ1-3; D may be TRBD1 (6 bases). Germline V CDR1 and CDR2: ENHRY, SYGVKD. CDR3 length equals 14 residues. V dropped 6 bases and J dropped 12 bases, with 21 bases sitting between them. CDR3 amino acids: CAIRSTGSGNIIYF. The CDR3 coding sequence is TGTGCCATCAGGTCGACAGGCTCTGGAAATATCATATATTTT.

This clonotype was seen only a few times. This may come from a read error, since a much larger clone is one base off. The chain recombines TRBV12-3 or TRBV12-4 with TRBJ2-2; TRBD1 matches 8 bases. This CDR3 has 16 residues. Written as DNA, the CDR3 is TGTGTCAGCAGTTTAAAAGGGACAGGGAACACCGGGGAGCTGTTTTTT. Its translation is CVSSLKGTGNTGELFF.

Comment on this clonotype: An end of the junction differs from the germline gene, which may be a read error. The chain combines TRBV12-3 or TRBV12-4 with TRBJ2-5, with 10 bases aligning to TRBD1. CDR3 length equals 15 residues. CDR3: CPSSTGTGDQETQYF. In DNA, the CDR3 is TGTCCCAGCAGTACCGGGACAGGGGACCAAGAGACCCAGTACTTC.

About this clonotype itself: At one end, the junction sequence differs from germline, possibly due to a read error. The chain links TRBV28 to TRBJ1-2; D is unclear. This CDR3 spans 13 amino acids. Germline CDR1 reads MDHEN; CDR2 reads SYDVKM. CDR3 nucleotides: TGTACCAGCAGTTTAAACAGCCTATATGGCTACACCTTC. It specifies CTSSLNSLYGYTF.